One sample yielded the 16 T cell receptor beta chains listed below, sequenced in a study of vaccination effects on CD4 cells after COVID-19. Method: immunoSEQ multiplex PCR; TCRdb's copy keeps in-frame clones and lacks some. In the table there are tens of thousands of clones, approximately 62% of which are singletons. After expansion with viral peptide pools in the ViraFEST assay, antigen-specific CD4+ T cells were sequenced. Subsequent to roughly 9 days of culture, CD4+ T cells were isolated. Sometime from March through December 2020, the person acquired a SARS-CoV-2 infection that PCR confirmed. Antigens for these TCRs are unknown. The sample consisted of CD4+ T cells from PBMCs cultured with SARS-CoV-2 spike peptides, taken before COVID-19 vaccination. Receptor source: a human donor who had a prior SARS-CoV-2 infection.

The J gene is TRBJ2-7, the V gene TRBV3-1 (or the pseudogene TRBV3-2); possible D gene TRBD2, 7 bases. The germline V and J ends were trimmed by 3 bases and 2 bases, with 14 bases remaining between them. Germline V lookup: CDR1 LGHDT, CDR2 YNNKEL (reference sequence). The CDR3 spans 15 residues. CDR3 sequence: CASSQHGGPTYEQYF. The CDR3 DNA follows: TGTGCCAGCAGCCAGCACGGGGGGCCGACCTACGAGCAGTACTTC.

The CDR3 DNA is TGTGCCAGCAGTCCAGGTCCGGACGAGCCCCAGCATTTT. Residues: CASSPGPDEPQHF. The genes are TRBV7-3 and TRBJ1-5; D not resolved. In germline, CDR1 is SGHTA, CDR2 FQGTGA. The V gene lost 6 bases and the J gene lost 8 bases, with 14 bases spanning the gap. CDR3 length equals 13 residues.

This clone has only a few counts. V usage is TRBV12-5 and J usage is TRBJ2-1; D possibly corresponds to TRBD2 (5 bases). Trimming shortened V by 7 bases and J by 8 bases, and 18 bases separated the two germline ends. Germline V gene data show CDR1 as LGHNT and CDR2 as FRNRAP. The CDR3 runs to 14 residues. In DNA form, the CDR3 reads TGTGCTAGTGCCCTAAGCGGCTTGGGCGATGAGCAGTTCTTC. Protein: CASALSGLGDEQFF.

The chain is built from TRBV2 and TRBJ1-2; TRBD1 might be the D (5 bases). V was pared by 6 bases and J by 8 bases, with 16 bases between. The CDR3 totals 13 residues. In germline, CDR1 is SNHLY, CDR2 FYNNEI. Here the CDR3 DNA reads TGTGCCAGCAGCCCCACCGAAGGGGAGGGCTACACCTTC. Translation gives CASSPTEGEGYTF.

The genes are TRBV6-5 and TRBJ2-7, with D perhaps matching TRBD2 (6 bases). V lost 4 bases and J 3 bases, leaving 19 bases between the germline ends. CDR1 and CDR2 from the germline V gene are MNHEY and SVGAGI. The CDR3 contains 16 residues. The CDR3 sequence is CASSWGLRGINYEQYF. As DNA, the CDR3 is TGTGCCAGCAGTTGGGGGTTACGGGGGATAAACTACGAGCAGTACTTC.

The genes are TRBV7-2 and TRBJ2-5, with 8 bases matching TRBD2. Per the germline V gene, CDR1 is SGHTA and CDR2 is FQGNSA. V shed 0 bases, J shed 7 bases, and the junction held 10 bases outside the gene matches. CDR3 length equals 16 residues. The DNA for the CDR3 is TGTGCCAGCAGCTTAGCGCCCAGCGGGAGTTCTAGGACCCAGTACTTC. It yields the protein CASSLAPSGSSRTQYF.

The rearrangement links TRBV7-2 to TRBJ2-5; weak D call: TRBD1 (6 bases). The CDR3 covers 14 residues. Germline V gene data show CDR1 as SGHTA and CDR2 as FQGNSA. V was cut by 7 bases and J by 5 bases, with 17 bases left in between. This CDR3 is CASNFMGAGETQYF. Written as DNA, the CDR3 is TGTGCCAGCAACTTTATGGGGGCGGGCGAGACCCAGTACTTC.

CDR3 DNA: TGTGCCAGCAGCACCCCCGACATCTGGGAAGGCAATGAGCAGTTCTTC. Translation: CASSTPDIWEGNEQFF. The V gene is TRBV3-1 (or the pseudogene TRBV3-2), the J gene TRBJ2-1, with D unresolved. CDR1 is LGHDT, CDR2 YNNKEL, per germline (reference sequence). V was pared by 5 bases and J by 6 bases, with 20 bases between. The CDR3 is made up of 16 amino acids.

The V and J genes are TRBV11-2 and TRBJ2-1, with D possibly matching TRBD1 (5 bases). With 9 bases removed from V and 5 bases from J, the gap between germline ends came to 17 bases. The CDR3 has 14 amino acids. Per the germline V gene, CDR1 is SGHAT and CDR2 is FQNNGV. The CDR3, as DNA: TGTGCCAGTAACGACCAGGGCTTAAACAATGAGCAGTTCTTC. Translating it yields CASNDQGLNNEQFF.

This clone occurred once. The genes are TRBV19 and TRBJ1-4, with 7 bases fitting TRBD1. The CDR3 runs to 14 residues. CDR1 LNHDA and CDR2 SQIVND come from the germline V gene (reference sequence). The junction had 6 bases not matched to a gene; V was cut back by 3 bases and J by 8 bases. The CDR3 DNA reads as TGTGCCAGTAGTATTCGATCAGGGGGAGAAAAACTGTTTTTT. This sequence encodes CASSIRSGGEKLFF.

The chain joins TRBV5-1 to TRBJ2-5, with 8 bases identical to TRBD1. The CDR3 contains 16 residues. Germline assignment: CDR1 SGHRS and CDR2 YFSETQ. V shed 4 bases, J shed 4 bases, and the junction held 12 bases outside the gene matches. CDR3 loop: CASSREPLDRAETQYF. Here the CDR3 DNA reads TGCGCCAGCAGCCGAGAGCCCCTGGACAGGGCAGAGACCCAGTACTTC.

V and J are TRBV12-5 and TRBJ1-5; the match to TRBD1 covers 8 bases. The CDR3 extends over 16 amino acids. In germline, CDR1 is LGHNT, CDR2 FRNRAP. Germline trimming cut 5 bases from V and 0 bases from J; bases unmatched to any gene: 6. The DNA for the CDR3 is TGTGCTAGTGGTCCCGGACAGGGATATAGCAATCAGCCCCAGCATTTT. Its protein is CASGPGQGYSNQPQHF.

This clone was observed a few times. DNA for the CDR3: TGTGCCTGGAGCCGGGACAGGTACACTGAAGCTTTCTTT. Its translation is CAWSRDRYTEAFF. V usage is TRBV30 and J usage is TRBJ1-1; TRBD1 aligns across 8 bases. V gave up 3 bases and J gave up 3 bases; unmatched junction bases: 3. This CDR3 is 13 amino acids long. Germline V gives CDR1 GTSNPN, CDR2 SVGIG (reference sequence).

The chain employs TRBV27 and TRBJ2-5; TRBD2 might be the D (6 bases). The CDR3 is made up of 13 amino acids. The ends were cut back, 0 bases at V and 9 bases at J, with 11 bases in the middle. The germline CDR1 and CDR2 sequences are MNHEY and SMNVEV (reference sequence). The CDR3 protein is CASSLSEWEAQYF. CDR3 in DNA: TGTGCCAGCAGTTTATCCGAGTGGGAGGCCCAGTACTTC.

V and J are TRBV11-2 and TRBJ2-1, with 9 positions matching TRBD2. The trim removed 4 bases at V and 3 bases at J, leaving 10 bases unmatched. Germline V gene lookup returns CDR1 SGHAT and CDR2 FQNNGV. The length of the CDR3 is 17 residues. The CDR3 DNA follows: TGTGCCAGCAGCTCAGAGCGGGAGGCTCCCTACTACAATGAGCAGTTCTTC. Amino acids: CASSSEREAPYYNEQFF.

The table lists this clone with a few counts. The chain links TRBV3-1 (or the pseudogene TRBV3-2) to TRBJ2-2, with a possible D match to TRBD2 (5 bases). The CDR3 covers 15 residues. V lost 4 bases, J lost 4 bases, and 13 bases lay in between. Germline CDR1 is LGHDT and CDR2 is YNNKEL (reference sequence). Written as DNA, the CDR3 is TGTGCCAGCAGCCTAGGGAGTAGTTTCACCGGGGAGCTGTTTTTT. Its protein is CASSLGSSFTGELFF.